This T cell receptor beta chain was identified during a study of Ad26.COV2.S vaccination and SARS-CoV-2 variants. About the research overall: The study gave Ad26.COV2.S intramuscularly, once or twice 56 days apart.

The CDR3 is made up of 14 amino acids. The germline gives CDR1 LGHDT, CDR2 YNNKEL (reference sequence). The V end was cut by 4 bases, the J end by 1 base, with 11 bases between. Treatment: around 19 received Ad26.COV2.S at low or high dose, single or two shots; a few received placebo; per-sample allocation not given. After the first vaccine or placebo injection, samples were drawn on day 63. Repertoires were generated with immunoSEQ multiplex PCR, while TCRdb's copy carries only in-frame clones and drops some. In the table there are about 480,000 clones, about 83% of which are singletons. The chain is built from TRBV3-1 (or the pseudogene TRBV3-2) and TRBJ2-7; D gene ambiguous. The receptor's source is a person aged 18-60 years who received the Ad26.COV2.S COVID-19 vaccine or a placebo. Sample: peripheral blood, taken in a trial of Ad26.COV2.S vaccine versus placebo. CDR3 region: CASSPEGWSYEQYF. The CDR3 nucleotides are TGTGCCAGCAGCCCCGAAGGTTGGTCCTACGAGCAGTACTTC.